This is a list of T cell receptor beta chains from one sample in a study of neurological immune-mediated disorders. TCRdb analysed the 5' RACE reads with MiXCR anew, one entry per CDR3 protein. This table holds around 80,000 distinct CDR3 sequences, 10% found once. The sequencing sample was made of PBMCs. These receptor sequences come from a man in his forties or fifties in good health. Each CDR3 is given with its conserved first and last residue. D genes are given only for firm matches. For some rows the clone size is stated as once, few or many, or as a class when expanded; others skip it.

d_gene	j_gene	v_gene	abundance	CDR3aa	CDR3nt
-	TRBJ1-5	TRBV7-9	many	CASSLGDGRNQPQHF	TGTGCCAGCAGCTTAGGGGACGGACGCAATCAGCCCCAGCATTTT
TRBD1	TRBJ2-7	TRBV5-5	many	CASSLVLGTVYEQYF	TGTGCCAGCAGCTTGGTTTTGGGGACAGTCTACGAGCAGTACTTC
TRBD1	TRBJ2-7	TRBV14	-	CARRQGPYEQYF	TGTGCCAGAAGACAGGGCCCCTACGAGCAGTACTTC
-	TRBJ1-2	TRBV29-1	many	CSATGGGSYGYTF	TGCAGCGCGACGGGGGGCGGGAGCTATGGCTACACCTTC
-	TRBJ1-2	TRBV12-3/TRBV12-4	-	CASSLGRLDGYTF	TGTGCCAGCAGTTTAGGACGGCTCGATGGCTACACCTTC
TRBD2	TRBJ2-3	TRBV19	many	CATRGLVGGEGTQYF	TGTGCCACCCGAGGACTAGTTGGAGGCGAAGGTACGCAGTATTTT
-	TRBJ2-1	TRBV14	many	CASSQGRALGEQFF	TGTGCCAGCAGCCAGGGCAGAGCCCTAGGAGAGCAGTTCTTC
TRBD2	TRBJ2-3	TRBV7-3	many	CASSLMSRGNTDTQYF	TGTGCCAGCAGCTTAATGTCGCGGGGGAACACAGATACGCAGTATTTT
-	TRBJ2-3	TRBV28	many	CASKRTGGTDTQYF	TGTGCCAGCAAACGAACCGGGGGCACAGATACGCAGTATTTT
TRBD1	TRBJ1-2	TRBV6-5	many	CASSYPGGTVF	TGTGCCAGCAGTTACCCTGGGGGGACAGTCTTC
-	TRBJ1-1	TRBV5-6	many	CASSLQRSGTEAFF	TGTGCCAGCAGCTTGCAGCGAAGTGGCACTGAAGCTTTCTTT
TRBD1	TRBJ2-5	TRBV7-2	many	CASSSRQGAKTQYF	TGTGCCAGCAGCTCACGACAGGGGGCGAAGACCCAGTACTTC
-	TRBJ1-2	TRBV3-1	many	CASSPHPGDGDYGYTF	TGTGCCAGCAGCCCCCACCCAGGAGACGGCGACTATGGCTACACCTTC
TRBD1	TRBJ1-5	TRBV10-3	many	CAISVDRDTNSNQPQHF	TGTGCCATCAGTGTGGACAGGGATACCAATAGCAATCAGCCCCAGCATTTT
-	TRBJ1-5	TRBV3-1	many	CASSQASSQSNQPQHF	TGTGCCAGCAGCCAAGCCTCCAGCCAAAGCAATCAGCCCCAGCATTTT
-	TRBJ2-5	TRBV28	-	CASAQGAPSQETQYF	TGTGCCAGCGCCCAGGGCGCTCCCTCTCAAGAGACCCAGTACTTC
-	TRBJ1-4	TRBV11-2	-	CASSSLAPGVGEKLFF	TGTGCCAGCAGCTCTCTCGCTCCAGGGGTAGGAGAAAAACTGTTTTTT
TRBD1	TRBJ2-7	TRBV20-1	many	CSAFSGQGAYEQYF	TGCAGTGCCTTTTCAGGACAGGGGGCCTACGAGCAGTACTTC
TRBD1	TRBJ2-5	TRBV5-5	few	CASSRQGKKETQYF	TGTGCCAGCAGCCGACAGGGAAAAAAAGAGACCCAGTACTTC
TRBD2	TRBJ2-3	TRBV5-1	many	CASSPRLAGGIVDTQYF	TGCGCCAGCAGCCCCCGACTAGCGGGGGGGATTGTGGATACGCAGTATTTT
-	TRBJ2-7	TRBV6-1	many	CASSERRLYEQYF	TGTGCCAGCAGTGAGCGCAGGCTTTACGAGCAGTACTTC
-	TRBJ1-5	TRBV20-1	many	CSARDAGRSMDQPQHF	TGCAGTGCTAGAGATGCAGGCCGAAGTATGGATCAGCCCCAGCATTTT
-	TRBJ2-1	TRBV14	few	CASSQDLGYYNEQFF	TGTGCCAGCAGCCAAGATTTAGGCTACTACAATGAGCAGTTCTTC
-	TRBJ2-1	TRBV28	many	CASTPPSLPLMFF	TGTGCCAGCACCCCCCCCTCATTGCCTCTTATGTTCTTC
-	TRBJ1-1	TRBV5-1	many	CASSLGVSGNTEAFF	TGCGCCAGCAGCTTGGGGGTTTCGGGGAACACTGAAGCTTTCTTT
TRBD2	TRBJ2-1	TRBV20-1	many	CSAASTSGGAYEQFF	TGCAGTGCTGCTAGTACTAGCGGGGGGGCCTATGAGCAGTTCTTC
-	TRBJ2-7	TRBV5-6	many	CASSLELPYEQYF	TGTGCCAGCAGCTTGGAACTTCCCTACGAGCAGTACTTC
TRBD2	TRBJ2-4	TRBV20-1	many	CSRGGTGGGKNIQYF	TGCAGTAGAGGTGGGACGGGAGGGGGCAAAAACATTCAGTACTTC
TRBD2	TRBJ2-7	TRBV9	many	CASSRQGLAYEQYF	TGTGCCAGCAGCAGACAAGGACTAGCCTACGAGCAGTACTTC
-	TRBJ2-2	TRBV5-4	few	CASSVYMGTGELFF	TGTGCCAGCAGCGTTTACATGGGCACCGGGGAGCTGTTTTTT
TRBD2	TRBJ2-2	TRBV5-1	many	CASSAGGTPNTGELFF	TGCGCCAGCAGCGCGGGAGGGACTCCGAACACCGGGGAGCTGTTTTTT
-	TRBJ2-1	TRBV27	many	CASKRTLGLNNEQFF	TGTGCCAGCAAAAGGACTCTGGGACTCAACAATGAGCAGTTCTTC
TRBD1	TRBJ1-1	TRBV6-1	many	CASIPRTGKNTEAFF	TGTGCCAGCATTCCGAGGACAGGAAAGAACACTGAAGCTTTCTTT
-	TRBJ2-7	TRBV5-1	-	CASSQDAGISYEQYF	TGCGCCAGCAGCCAAGATGCAGGGATCTCCTACGAGCAGTACTTC
-	TRBJ2-3	TRBV7-9	many	CASSSPLENPTDTQYF	TGTGCCAGCAGCTCACCCCTGGAGAATCCCACAGATACGCAGTATTTT
-	TRBJ1-4	TRBV19	many	CASSKGNGLDEKLFF	TGTGCCAGTAGCAAGGGAAACGGTTTGGACGAAAAACTGTTTTTT
-	TRBJ2-2	TRBV6-5	many	CASSYGLNTGELFF	TGTGCCAGCAGTTACGGGCTTAACACCGGGGAGCTGTTTTTT
TRBD1	TRBJ1-1	TRBV12-3/TRBV12-4	many	CASSRTGNTEAFF	TGTGCCAGCAGTCGGACAGGGAACACTGAAGCTTTCTTT
-	TRBJ2-7	TRBV5-1	many	CASSPQGTYEQYF	TGCGCCAGCAGCCCCCAGGGAACCTACGAGCAGTACTTC
-	TRBJ2-1	TRBV5-4	many	CASSFLGGLQNEQFF	TGTGCCAGCAGCTTTTTGGGGGGCCTTCAAAATGAGCAGTTCTTC
TRBD2	TRBJ2-5	TRBV6-5	few	CASSFSGGLSEETQYF	TGTGCCAGCAGCTTTAGCGGGGGTTTATCCGAAGAGACCCAGTACTTC
-	TRBJ2-7	TRBV20-1	many	CSASPLGGTVSIYEQYF	TGCAGTGCTAGCCCCTTGGGCGGGACAGTATCGATCTACGAGCAGTACTTC
-	TRBJ1-1	TRBV18	-	CASSPPDTEAFF	TGTGCCAGCTCACCCCCGGACACTGAAGCTTTCTTT
TRBD2	TRBJ2-1	TRBV12-3/TRBV12-4	many	CASSSSGERGEQFF	TGTGCCAGCAGCTCCAGCGGGGAGCGAGGGGAGCAGTTCTTC
-	TRBJ2-7	TRBV12-3/TRBV12-4	many	CASSLKSSYEQYF	TGTGCCAGCAGTTTAAAAAGTTCCTACGAGCAGTACTTC
TRBD2	TRBJ2-1	TRBV5-5	many	CASSFGGRTSGRPGPYNEQFF	TGTGCCAGCAGCTTTGGAGGTCGGACTAGCGGGAGACCGGGACCCTACAATGAGCAGTTCTTC
-	TRBJ2-1	TRBV5-1	-	CASSLQGGSNEPFF	TGCGCCAGTAGCTTACAGGGAGGGAGCAATGAGCCGTTCTTC
TRBD1	TRBJ2-1	TRBV20-1	many	CSALTGISYNEQFF	TGCAGTGCCTTGACAGGGATTTCCTACAATGAGCAGTTCTTC
-	TRBJ2-7	TRBV5-1	many	CASSTAYEQYF	TGCGCCAGCTCGACAGCCTACGAGCAGTACTTC